This T cell receptor beta chain was captured in a study of CD8+CD57+ T cells in acquired aplastic anemia. General study points: Some 29 CD8+ CDR3 sequences were shared between patients and controls.

The sequenced patients had an expansion of CD8+CD57+ cells seen by flow cytometry. The study profiled TCR beta VDJ and CDR3 using genomic DNA as template. TCRdb reprocessed the reads with MiXCR, giving one entry per CDR3 protein. The sample consists of 450,000 to 600,000 distinct CDR3 sequences, approximately 33% of them appearing once. In the case of this clonotype: The antigen remains undetermined.

The V gene's germline CDR1 is SNHLY and CDR2 FYNNEI. With V trimmed by 6 bases and J by 5 bases, 10 bases remained unmatched. The CDR3 totals 14 residues. Sequenced material: sorted CD4+, CD8+, or CD8+CD57+ T cells (not recorded which) from PBMCs. This TCR derives from a human donor with aplastic anemia. The chain recombines TRBV2 with TRBJ2-7; 7 bases line up with TRBD1. CDR3 amino acids: CASRSATGFHEQYF. CDR3 sequence (DNA): TGTGCCAGCAGGAGTGCGACAGGGTTCCACGAGCAGTACTTC. Full variable domain (remainder filled in from reference TRBV2 and TRBJ2-7): EPEVTQTPSHQVTQMGQEVILRCVPISNHLYFYWYRQILGQKVEFLVSFYNNEISEKSEIFDDQFSVERPDGSNFTLKIRSTKLEDSAMYFCASRSATGFHEQYFGPGTRLTVT.